The next 21 T cell receptor beta chains were all read from a single sample in a study of T-cell reconstitution after alpha-beta-depleted transplantation in children (TCRdb year 2016). The library was obtained by PCR. Sequenced on an Illumina HiSeq 2500. To normalize quantification of the TCRbeta repertoire, the TCR libraries were built with molecular barcoding that relied on unique molecular identifiers. TCRdb trimmed public reads at Q25 via fastp, called clones via MiXCR and kept in-frame beta chains. Each entry is one CDR3 protein sequence, shown with its most common DNA and genes. The sample has about 360,000 distinct CDR3 sequences on record, more than 10% of them singletons. Roughly 4.5% of the sample is taken by the ten largest. The sample was PBMCs, taken from the stem cell graft. Every receptor here comes from a human donor who donated a stem cell graft to a child with Fanconi anemia.

This clonotype was recorded many times. The chain joins TRBV5-6 to TRBJ2-1; D gene unclear. The CDR3 consists of 11 residues. Germline CDR1 and CDR2: SGHDT and YYEEEE. Trimming removed 0 bases at V and 6 bases at J, with 1 base between. CDR3 coding DNA: TGTGCCAGCAGCTTGGGCAATGAGCAGTTCTTC. Encoded protein: CASSLGNEQFF.

V and J are TRBV6-2 or TRBV6-3 and TRBJ2-7; D may match TRBD1 or TRBD2 (5 bases each). Germline V CDR1 and CDR2: MNHEY, SVGEGT. CDR3 length: 16 residues. V lost 10 bases and J lost 2, with 24 bases in between. The CDR3 region has the DNA TGTGCCACCCCGGTCAGGCCATCGCCGGGACCCTACGAGCAGTACGTC. Its protein is CATPVRPSPGPYEQYV.

There are many counts of this clonotype. This chain joins TRBV21-1 and TRBJ2-4; TRBD1 is the table's D call and was not checked against the DNA. TRBV21-1 is designated a pseudogene. There are 16 residues in the CDR3. The CDR3 is CASSKNGTAAKNIQYF. CDR3 nucleotides: TGTGCCAGCAGCAAAAACGGGACAGCAGCCAAAAACATTCAGTACTTC.

J is TRBJ2-7 and V is TRBV12-3 or TRBV12-4; D call uncertain. The CDR3 spans 13 residues. Trimming took 2 bases from V and 4 from J, leaving 9 bases between them. This chain's CDR3 is CASSLSGWYEQYV. The CDR3 DNA reads TGTGCCAGCAGTTTAAGTGGGTGGTACGAGCAGTACGTC.

The chain has TRBV7-2 and TRBJ2-7; 9 positions match TRBD1. Germline V gene sequence: CDR1 SGHTA, CDR2 FQGNSA. V lost 5 bases, J lost 3 bases, and 8 bases stayed unmatched. CDR3 length: 15 amino acids. CDR3 amino acids: CASSTGQGMIYEQYF. In DNA, the CDR3 is TGTGCCAGCAGCACCGGACAGGGGATGATCTACGAGCAGTACTTC.

The J gene is TRBJ2-2, the V gene TRBV20-1, with TRBD1 matching over 7 bases. V lost 5 bases, J lost 2 bases, and 2 bases stayed unmatched. Germline V gene data show CDR1 as DFQATT and CDR2 as SNEGSKA (reference sequence). The CDR3 is made up of 13 amino acids. The CDR3 here is CSAGTVNTGELFF. As DNA, the CDR3 is TGCAGTGCTGGGACAGTTAACACCGGGGAGCTGTTTTTT.

The rearrangement joins TRBV2 to TRBJ1-2; maybe TRBD1 (5 bases). CDR1 is SNHLY and CDR2 is FYNNEI in the germline V gene. V gave up 5 bases and J gave up 0 bases, with 10 bases separating them. This CDR3 spans 14 amino acids. The CDR3 DNA follows: TGTGCCAGCAGTCGGGGGATAGCTAACTATGGCTACACCTTC. Translation: CASSRGIANYGYTF.

The chain carries TRBV6-1 and TRBJ2-2; no firm D call. Trimming shortened V by 3 bases and J by 0 bases, and 8 bases separated the two germline ends. Per the germline V gene, CDR1 is MNHNS and CDR2 is SASEGT. CDR3 length: 15 residues. CDR3 coding DNA: TGTGCCAGCAGTGAGCGTCAGGCGAACACCGGGGAGCTGTTTTTT. It yields the protein CASSERQANTGELFF.

This chain uses TRBV6-2 or TRBV6-3 with TRBJ1-5; the match to TRBD1 covers 8 bases. The J segment lost 5 bases and the V segment lost 6 bases, leaving 12 bases of the junction unmatched. The CDR3 runs to 16 residues. The germline V gene has CDR1 MNHEY and CDR2 SVGEGT. CDR3 DNA sequence: TGTGCCAGCAGCCCCATTGGGACAGGTCTCGATCAGCCCCAGCATTTT. It yields the protein CASSPIGTGLDQPQHF.

This clonotype has more than one count but fewer than ten. The CDR3 region is CASSDRGGYTGELFF. CDR3 DNA: TGTGCCAGTAGCGACAGGGGTGGGTACACCGGGGAGCTGTTTTTT. This chain links TRBV19 with TRBJ2-2, with 8 nucleotides matching TRBD1. The germline V gene encodes CDR1 LNHDA and CDR2 SQIVND (reference sequence). J was trimmed by 3 bases and V by 6 bases; bases with no gene match: 6. This CDR3 is 15 amino acids long.

The chain links TRBV27 to TRBJ2-2; D is undetermined. The germline V gene has CDR1 MNHEY and CDR2 SMNVEV (reference sequence). Trimming removed 7 bases from V and 6 bases from J, with 15 bases in between. The CDR3 length is 14 residues. Here the CDR3 DNA reads TGTGCCAGCACCCCGACATACCGGGCCGGGGAGCTGTTTTTT. Translated: CASTPTYRAGELFF.

This clonotype was picked up many times. The chain employs TRBV2 and TRBJ1-1; D gene unclear. This CDR3 contains 13 residues. The germline V gene has CDR1 SNHLY and CDR2 FYNNEI. With 5 bases removed from V and 1 base from J, the gap between germline ends came to 8 bases. The CDR3 spells CASSPLGNTEAFF. In DNA form, the CDR3 reads TGTGCCAGCAGTCCCCTGGGGAACACTGAAGCTTTCTTT.

This clonotype has only a few counts. The gene calls are TRBV5-1 and TRBJ1-1, with TRBD1 matching 10 bases. J lost 7 bases, V lost 4 bases, and 10 bases had no gene match. Germline V lookup: CDR1 SGHRS, CDR2 YFSETQ. This CDR3 region has 15 residues. The CDR3: CASSADRGGWDEAFF. The CDR3 DNA reads as TGCGCCAGCAGCGCGGACAGGGGGGGATGGGATGAAGCTTTCTTT.

This clonotype was found a few times. The chain is built from TRBV15 and TRBJ2-3, with 9 bases identical to TRBD1. Trimming cost V 5 bases and J 4 bases; bases outside gene matches: 7. This CDR3 is built from 15 residues. Per germline, CDR1 LNHNV and CDR2 YYDKDF (reference sequence). CDR3 bases: TGTGCCACCAGCGGCTCACAGGGGGCCTCAGATACGCAGTATTTT. Residues: CATSGSQGASDTQYF.

This clonotype was observed at least ten times. This rearrangement joins TRBV6-1 to TRBJ2-3; 7 bases fit TRBD1. V trimming: 6 bases; J trimming: 2 bases; junction bases outside the gene matches: 2. Germline assignment: CDR1 MNHNS and CDR2 SASEGT. The CDR3 totals 13 residues. CDR3 bases: TGTGCCAGCAGCAGGGGGTACACAGATACGCAGTATTTT. Amino acid sequence: CASSRGYTDTQYF.

There are a few counts of this clonotype. This chain's CDR3 is CASSLSGFSYEQYV. The DNA of the CDR3 is TGTGCCAGCAGTTTATCTGGCTTCTCCTACGAGCAGTACGTC. V is TRBV28 and J is TRBJ2-7; D gene uncertain. There are 14 residues in the CDR3. Trimming took off 1 base at V and 0 bases at J, with 7 bases between the two ends. Germline CDR1 and CDR2: MDHEN and SYDVKM.

The gene calls are TRBV4-2 and TRBJ2-3; D tentatively reads TRBD1 or TRBD2 (5 bases each). The germline V gene has CDR1 LGHNA and CDR2 YNFKEQ. V was shortened by 0 bases and J by 0 bases, with 10 bases between the two germline ends. This CDR3 has 16 amino acids. The CDR3 DNA reads as TGTGCCAGCAGCCAAGATGGGGGTTCTAGCACAGATACGCAGTATTTT. Translation gives CASSQDGGSSTDTQYF.

The V gene is TRBV5-4, the J gene TRBJ2-7, with 11 bases aligning to TRBD2. CDR3 size: 18 residues. From germline, CDR1 is SGHNT and CDR2 YYREEE (reference sequence). J gave up 1 base and V 0 bases, and 9 bases lay outside the gene matches. The CDR3 DNA reads TGTGCCAGCAGCTTGGATGGACTAGCGGGCCTAGATTCCTACGAGCAGTACTTC. Residues: CASSLDGLAGLDSYEQYF. The full variable domain, in which reference TRBV5-4 and TRBJ2-7 provide the parts outside the CDR3, is ETGVTQSPTHLIKTRGQQVTLRCSSQSGHNTVSWYQQALGQGPQFIFQYYREEENGRGNFPPRFSGLQFPNYSSELNVNALELDDSALYLCASSLDGLAGLDSYEQYFGPGTRLTVT.

This clonotype was seen more than once but under ten times. The chain carries TRBV6-5 and TRBJ2-5, with 13 bases identical to TRBD2. The CDR3 spans 17 residues. Germline CDR1 and CDR2: MNHEY and SVGAGI. After removal of 2 bases from V and 3 bases from J, the junction contained 6 bases not matched to a gene. The CDR3 region has the DNA TGTGCCAGCAGTTACCCAGGACTAGCGGGGGTCAAAGAGACCCAGTACTTC. The encoded protein is CASSYPGLAGVKETQYF.

This clonotype was seen more than once but under ten times. The chain carries TRBV29-1 and TRBJ2-3; the D gene is possibly TRBD2 (6 bases). Germline assignment: CDR1 SQVTM and CDR2 ANQGSEA. The CDR3 runs 10 residues. CDR3 loop: CGGGTDTQYF. In nucleotides, the CDR3 is TGCGGAGGGGGCACAGATACGCAGTATTTT.

The chain uses TRBV5-1 and TRBJ2-2; perhaps TRBD2 as D (5 bases). Germline values: CDR1 SGHRS, CDR2 YFSETQ. V was clipped by 4 bases and J by 9 bases, with 13 bases between them. The CDR3 totals 13 residues. DNA of the CDR3: TGCGCCAGCAGCGATGGACTGGCATGGGAGCTGTTTTTT. Its translation: CASSDGLAWELFF.